This is a list of T cell receptor beta chains from one sample in a study of blood T cell repertoires in COVID-19. Repertoires were generated with immunoSEQ multiplex PCR, while TCRdb's copy carries only in-frame clones and drops some. The profile shows some 220,000 clones, about three quarters of them singletons. The sequenced sample was peripheral blood. These receptors came from a woman in her seventies with acute or convalescent COVID-19. CDR3s include the opening cysteine and the closing phenylalanine or tryptophan. The order of the fields is V gene, CDR3 protein.

>TRBV5-6
CASRGSGTTYEQYF
>TRBV6-1
CASSDQGSTTEAFF
>TRBV9
CASSVDHYNEQFF
>TRBV25-1
CASTTGGGNYGYTF
>TRBV9
CASSVSPGDQPQHF
>TRBV2
CASRAGQIPNQPQHF
>TRBV9
CASSVGTSGGILSFSGANVLTF
>TRBV29-1
CSVEDRVDRGFGTDTQYF
>TRBV7-9
CASSPGNKGAINEKLFF
>TRBV29-1
CSVALQGGGELFF
>TRBV5-4
CASSLGPGGPGETQYF
>TRBV3-1/TRBV3-2
CASSQDSGTTNEKLFF
>TRBV18
CASSRDRGTGELFF
>TRBV5-8
CASSLVEAYGYTF
>TRBV24-1
CATSDQRTGSFEQFF
>TRBV30
CAWSFRRGDYKETQYF